This entry concerns a single TCR beta chain. Its antigen is unidentified. This entry is derived from a study of PD-1 blockade in classical Hodgkin lymphoma. As for the study in general: Patients received nivolumab 3 mg/kg intravenously every 2 weeks.

Overall study findings and caveats: Healthy donors reportedly exceeded newly diagnosed patients in baseline TCR diversity.

Assay used: immunoSEQ multiplex PCR; TCRdb lists only in-frame clones, some missing. This table holds 45,000 to 60,000 clones, roughly 80% found once. Stated time point: cycle 4 day 1 (C4D1), after less than seven weeks of nivolumab. Exposure to brentuximab vedotin varied, and each patient had relapsed following autologous stem cell transplantation. The ends were cut back, 5 bases at V and 0 bases at J, with 15 bases in the middle. Germline CDR1 reads MNHNY; CDR2 reads SVGAGI (reference sequence). The CDR3 sequence is 16 residues long. The chain employs TRBV6-6 and TRBJ2-3; possibly TRBD1 or TRBD2 for D (5 bases each). This sequence originates from a human donor with classical Hodgkin lymphoma. Sequenced here: peripheral blood mononuclear cells (PBMCs), sampled before the fourth cycle of nivolumab. This CDR3 reads CASSTLGRASTDTQYF. The CDR3 region has the DNA TGTGCCAGCAGTACCCTGGGGCGGGCCAGCACAGATACGCAGTATTTT.